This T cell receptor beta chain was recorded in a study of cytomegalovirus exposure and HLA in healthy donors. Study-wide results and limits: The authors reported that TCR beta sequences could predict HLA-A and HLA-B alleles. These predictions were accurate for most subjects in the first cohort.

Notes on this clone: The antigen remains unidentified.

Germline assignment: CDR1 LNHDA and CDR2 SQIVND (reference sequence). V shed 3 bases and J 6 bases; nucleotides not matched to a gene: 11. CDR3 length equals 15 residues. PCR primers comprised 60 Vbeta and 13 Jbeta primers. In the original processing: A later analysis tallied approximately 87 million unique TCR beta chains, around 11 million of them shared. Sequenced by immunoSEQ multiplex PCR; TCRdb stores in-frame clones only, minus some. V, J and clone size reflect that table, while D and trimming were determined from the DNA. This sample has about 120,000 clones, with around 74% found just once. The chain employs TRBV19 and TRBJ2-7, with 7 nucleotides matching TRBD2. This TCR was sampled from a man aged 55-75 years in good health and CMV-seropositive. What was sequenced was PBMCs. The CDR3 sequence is CASSIQRGLRSEQYF. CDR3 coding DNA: TGTGCCAGTAGTATCCAGCGGGGCCTAAGGAGCGAGCAGTACTTC.